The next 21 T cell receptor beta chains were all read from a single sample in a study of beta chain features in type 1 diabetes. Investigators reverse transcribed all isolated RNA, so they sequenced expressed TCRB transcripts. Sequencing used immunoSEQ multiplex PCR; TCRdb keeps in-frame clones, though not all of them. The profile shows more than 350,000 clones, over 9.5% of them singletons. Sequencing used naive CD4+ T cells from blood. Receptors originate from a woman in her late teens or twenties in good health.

This chain's CDR3 is CASSEDQADEQYV. CDR3 coding DNA: TGTGCCAGCAGTGAGGATCAAGCGGACGAGCAGTACGTC. The rearrangement joins TRBV2 to TRBJ2-7, with a weak D call TRBD2 (5 bases). Germline loops: CDR1 SNHLY, CDR2 FYNNEI. The CDR3 extends over 13 amino acids. V gave up 3 bases and J gave up 5 bases, with 11 bases separating them.

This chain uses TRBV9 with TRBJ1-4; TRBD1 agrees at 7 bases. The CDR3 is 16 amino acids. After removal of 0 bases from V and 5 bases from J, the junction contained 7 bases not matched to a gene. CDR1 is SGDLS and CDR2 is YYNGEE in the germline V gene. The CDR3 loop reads CASSVAQGGMNEKLFF. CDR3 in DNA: TGTGCCAGCAGCGTAGCTCAGGGGGGGATGAATGAAAAACTGTTTTTT.

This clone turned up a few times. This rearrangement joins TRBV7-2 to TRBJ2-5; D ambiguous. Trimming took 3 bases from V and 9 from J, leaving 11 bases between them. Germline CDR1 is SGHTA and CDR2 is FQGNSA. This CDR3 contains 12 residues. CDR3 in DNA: TGTGCCAGCAGCTTGGGAAAGGTGGCCCAGTACTTC. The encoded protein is CASSLGKVAQYF.

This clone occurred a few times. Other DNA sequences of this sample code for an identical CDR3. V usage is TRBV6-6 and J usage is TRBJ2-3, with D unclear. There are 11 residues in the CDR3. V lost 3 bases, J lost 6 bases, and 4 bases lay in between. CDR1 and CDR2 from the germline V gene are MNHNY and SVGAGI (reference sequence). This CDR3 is CASSYSDTQYF. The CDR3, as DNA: TGTGCCAGCAGTTATTCGGATACGCAGTATTTT.

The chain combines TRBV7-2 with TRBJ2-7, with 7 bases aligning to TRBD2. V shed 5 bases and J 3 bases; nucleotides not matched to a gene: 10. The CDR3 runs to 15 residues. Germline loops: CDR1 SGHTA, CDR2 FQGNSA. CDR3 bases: TGTGCCAGCAGCCGGACGACTAGCTCCCTCTACGAGCAGTACTTC. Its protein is CASSRTTSSLYEQYF.

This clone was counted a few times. The CDR3 DNA follows: TGTGCCAGCAGTGATCTGCGGACTAGCGGGGGATACTACGAGCAGTACGTC. Its protein is CASSDLRTSGGYYEQYV. The chain has TRBV6-1 and TRBJ2-7; 13 bases align to TRBD2. The CDR3 sequence is 17 residues long. Germline values: CDR1 MNHNS, CDR2 SASEGT. Germline trimming cut 3 bases from V and 3 bases from J; bases unmatched to any gene: 8.

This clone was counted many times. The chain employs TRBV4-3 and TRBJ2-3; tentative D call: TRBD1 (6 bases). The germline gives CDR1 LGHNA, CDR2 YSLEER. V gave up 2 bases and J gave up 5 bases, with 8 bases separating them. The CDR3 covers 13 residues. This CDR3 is CASSQSDRDTQYF. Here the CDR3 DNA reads TGCGCCAGCAGCCAATCGGACAGAGATACGCAGTATTTT.

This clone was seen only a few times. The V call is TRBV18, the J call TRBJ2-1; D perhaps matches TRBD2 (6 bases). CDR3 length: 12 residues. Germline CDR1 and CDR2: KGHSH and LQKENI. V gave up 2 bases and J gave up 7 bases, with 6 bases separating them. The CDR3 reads CASSPGTNEQFF. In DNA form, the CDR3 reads TGTGCCAGCTCACCAGGGACTAATGAGCAGTTCTTC. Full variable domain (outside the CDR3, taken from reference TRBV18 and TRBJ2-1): NAGVMQNPRHLVRRRGQEARLRCSPMKGHSHVYWYRQLPEEGLKFMVYLQKENIIDESGMPKERFSAEFPKEGPSILRIQQVVRGDSAAYFCASSPGTNEQFFGPGTRLTVL.

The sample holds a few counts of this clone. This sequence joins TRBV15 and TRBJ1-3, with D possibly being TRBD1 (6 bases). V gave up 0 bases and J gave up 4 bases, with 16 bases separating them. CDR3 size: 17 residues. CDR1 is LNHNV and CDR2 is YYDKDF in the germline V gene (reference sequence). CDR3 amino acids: CATSRDPGQSPGNTIYF. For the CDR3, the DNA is TGTGCCACCAGCAGAGATCCGGGACAAAGCCCCGGAAACACCATATATTTT. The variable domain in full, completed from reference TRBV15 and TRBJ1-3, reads DAMVIQNPRYQVTQFGKPVTLSCSQTLNHNVMYWYQQKSSQAPKLLFHYYDKDFNNEADTPDNFQSRRPNTSFCFLDIRSPGLGDTAMYLCATSRDPGQSPGNTIYFGEGSWLTVV.

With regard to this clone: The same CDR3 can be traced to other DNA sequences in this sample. The CDR3 DNA sequence: TGCAGCGTTGGGGGACAGGGAGATCAGCCCCAGCATTTT. Translating gives CSVGGQGDQPQHF. The gene calls are TRBV29-1 and TRBJ1-5, with TRBD1 identical over 9 bases. CDR3 length: 13 residues. Germline CDR1 and CDR2: SQVTM and ANQGSEA. V shed 4 bases, J shed 5 bases, and the junction held 3 bases outside the gene matches.

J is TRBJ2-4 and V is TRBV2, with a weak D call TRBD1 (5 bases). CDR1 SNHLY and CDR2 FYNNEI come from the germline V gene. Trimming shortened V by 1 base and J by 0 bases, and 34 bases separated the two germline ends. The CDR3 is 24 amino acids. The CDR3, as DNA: TGTGCCAGCAGTGAAGGTTTGCTTAGAGTCAGGACATCATCCAGAGAATTAGCCAAAAACATTCAGTACTTC. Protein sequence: CASSEGLLRVRTSSRELAKNIQYF.

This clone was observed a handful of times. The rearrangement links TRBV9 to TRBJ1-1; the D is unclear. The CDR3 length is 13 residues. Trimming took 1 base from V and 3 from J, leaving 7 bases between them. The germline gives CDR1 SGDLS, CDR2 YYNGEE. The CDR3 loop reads CASSVSPDTEAFF. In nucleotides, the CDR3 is TGTGCCAGCAGCGTAAGTCCGGACACTGAAGCTTTCTTT.

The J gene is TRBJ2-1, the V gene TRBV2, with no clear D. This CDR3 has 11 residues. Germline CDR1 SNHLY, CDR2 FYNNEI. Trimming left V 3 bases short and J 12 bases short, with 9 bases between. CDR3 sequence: CASSEAPAQFF. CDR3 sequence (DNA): TGTGCCAGCAGTGAGGCGCCAGCGCAGTTCTTC.

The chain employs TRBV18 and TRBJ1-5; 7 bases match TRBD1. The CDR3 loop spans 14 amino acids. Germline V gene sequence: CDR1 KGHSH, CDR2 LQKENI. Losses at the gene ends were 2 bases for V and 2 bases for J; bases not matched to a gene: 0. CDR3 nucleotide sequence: TGTGCCAGCTCACCAGACAGGGGCAATCAGCCCCAGCATTTT. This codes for CASSPDRGNQPQHF.

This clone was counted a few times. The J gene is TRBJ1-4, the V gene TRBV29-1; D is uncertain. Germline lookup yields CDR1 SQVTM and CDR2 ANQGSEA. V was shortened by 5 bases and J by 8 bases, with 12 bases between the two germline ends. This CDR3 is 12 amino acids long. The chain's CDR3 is CSVKGPNEKLFF. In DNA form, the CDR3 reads TGCAGCGTTAAAGGTCCGAACGAAAAACTGTTTTTT.

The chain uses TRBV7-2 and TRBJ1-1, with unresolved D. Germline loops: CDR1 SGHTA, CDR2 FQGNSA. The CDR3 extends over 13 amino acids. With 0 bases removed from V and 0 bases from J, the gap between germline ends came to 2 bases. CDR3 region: CASSLALNTEAFF. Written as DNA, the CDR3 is TGTGCCAGCAGCTTAGCCTTGAACACTGAAGCTTTCTTT.

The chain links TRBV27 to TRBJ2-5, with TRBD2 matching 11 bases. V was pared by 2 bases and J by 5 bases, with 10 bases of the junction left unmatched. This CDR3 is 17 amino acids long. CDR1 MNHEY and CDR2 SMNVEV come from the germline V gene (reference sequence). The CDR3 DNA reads TGTGCCAGCAGTTTAGGAGCTAGCGGGAGGCCGGGGGAGACCCAGTACTTC. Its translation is CASSLGASGRPGETQYF.

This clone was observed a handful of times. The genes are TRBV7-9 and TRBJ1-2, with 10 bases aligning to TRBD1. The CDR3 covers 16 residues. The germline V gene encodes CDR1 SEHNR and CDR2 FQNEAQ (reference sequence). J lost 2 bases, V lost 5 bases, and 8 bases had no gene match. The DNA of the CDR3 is TGTGCCAGCAGCAAGAATCCGGGACAGGGGAACTATGGCTACACCTTC. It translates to CASSKNPGQGNYGYTF.

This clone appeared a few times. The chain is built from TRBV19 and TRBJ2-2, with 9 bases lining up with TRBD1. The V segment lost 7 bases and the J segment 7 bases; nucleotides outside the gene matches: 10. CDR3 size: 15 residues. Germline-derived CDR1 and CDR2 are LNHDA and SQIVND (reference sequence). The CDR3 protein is CASMTRDRVFGELFF. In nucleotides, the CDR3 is TGTGCCAGTATGACACGGGACAGGGTTTTCGGGGAGCTGTTTTTT.

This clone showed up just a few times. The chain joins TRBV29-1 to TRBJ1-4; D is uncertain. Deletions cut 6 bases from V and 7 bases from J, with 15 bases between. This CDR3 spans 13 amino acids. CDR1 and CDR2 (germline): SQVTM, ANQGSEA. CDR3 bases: TGCAGCGTCCGAGGGAGTTTGGGTGAAAAACTGTTTTTT. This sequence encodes CSVRGSLGEKLFF. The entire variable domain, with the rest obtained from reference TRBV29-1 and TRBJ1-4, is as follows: SAVISQKPSRDICQRGTSLTIQCQVDSQVTMMFWYRQQPGQSLTLIATANQGSEATYESGFVIDKFPISRPNLTFSTLTVSNMSPEDSSIYLCSVRGSLGEKLFFGSGTQLSVL.

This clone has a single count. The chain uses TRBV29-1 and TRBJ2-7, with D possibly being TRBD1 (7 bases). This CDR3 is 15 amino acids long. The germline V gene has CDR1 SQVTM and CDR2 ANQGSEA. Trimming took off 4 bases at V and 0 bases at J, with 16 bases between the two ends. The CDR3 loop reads CSVVGGQRSSYEQYF. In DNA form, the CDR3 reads TGCAGCGTTGTGGGGGGACAGCGGTCCTCCTACGAGCAGTACTTC.